These 13 T cell receptor beta chains came from one sample sequenced in a study of blood T cell repertoires in COVID-19 (dated by TCRdb to the early 2020s). Receptor amplification or capture employed the immunoSEQ multiplex PCR assay. TCRdb re-hosts the immuneACCESS table, in-frame sequences only. Its copies lack some clones; in the studies checked, an unresolved V gene accounts for under half of them, and the cause for the rest is not known. The sample table holds around 330,000 clones, of which roughly 88% were seen once. The ten largest account for approximately 1.6% of the sample. The specimen sequenced was peripheral blood. All receptors derive from a woman aged 25 to 39 with COVID-19, enrolled during active disease.

The V call is TRBV19, the J call TRBJ2-1; 10 bases agree with TRBD1. V shed 6 bases, J shed 3 bases, and the junction held 5 bases outside the gene matches. Germline lookup yields CDR1 LNHDA and CDR2 SQIVND (reference sequence). The CDR3 has 15 amino acids. The CDR3 bases are TGTGCCAGTAGACCGGGACAGGGGTTCTACAATGAGCAGTTCTTC. It codes for CASRPGQGFYNEQFF.

The rearrangement joins TRBV2 to TRBJ2-7; D unclear. Germline CDR1 and CDR2: SNHLY and FYNNEI. Trimming took off 1 base at V and 0 bases at J, with 10 bases between the two ends. The CDR3 covers 15 residues. This chain's CDR3 is CASSEGRLSSYEQYF. The CDR3 bases are TGTGCCAGCAGTGAAGGCCGCTTGAGCTCCTACGAGCAGTACTTC.

The chain is built from TRBV4-2 and TRBJ1-2; D gene uncertain. Trimming removed 4 bases at V and 0 bases at J, with 12 bases between. CDR3 length: 15 residues. Germline CDR1 and CDR2: LGHNA and YNFKEQ. The CDR3 nucleotides are TGTGCCAGCAGCCCCCTCGGGGATTCTAACTATGGCTACACCTTC. It yields the protein CASSPLGDSNYGYTF.

The chain employs TRBV9 and TRBJ1-1; 8 nucleotides line up with TRBD1. The CDR3 sequence is 14 residues long. The trim removed 0 bases at V and 7 bases at J, leaving 5 bases unmatched. CDR1 is SGDLS, CDR2 YYNGEE, per germline. CDR3 DNA: TGTGCCAGCAGCGTAGTCTCAGGACAGGGTGAAGCTTTCTTT. It encodes CASSVVSGQGEAFF. Complete variable domain (other parts from reference TRBV9 and TRBJ1-1): DSGVTQTPKHLITATGQRVTLRCSPRSGDLSVYWYQQSLDQGLQFLIQYYNGEERAKGNILERFSAQQFPDLHSELNLSSLELGDSALYFCASSVVSGQGEAFFGQGTRLTVV.

The chain recombines TRBV11-3 with TRBJ1-4, with D possibly TRBD1 on 5 matching bases. The germline V gene has CDR1 SGHNT and CDR2 YENEEA. This CDR3 is built from 13 residues. V lost 1 base and J 13 bases, leaving 13 bases between the germline ends. The CDR3 coding sequence is TGTGCCAGCAGCTTAGGGATGGGGCGCTTACTGTTTTTT. It codes for CASSLGMGRLLFF.

This rearrangement joins TRBV19 to TRBJ1-2; D may be TRBD1 (6 bases). The V end lost 5 bases, the J end lost 7 bases, and 17 bases lay between the germline ends. Germline values: CDR1 LNHDA, CDR2 SQIVND (reference sequence). This CDR3 spans 14 amino acids. This chain's CDR3 is CASSSGTGYPGYTF. Written as DNA, the CDR3 is TGTGCCAGTAGTTCCGGTACAGGGTACCCTGGCTACACCTTC.

The rearrangement joins TRBV2 to TRBJ1-6, with D possibly TRBD1 on 5 matching bases. V was trimmed by 7 bases and J by 11 bases, leaving 24 bases between them. Germline V lookup: CDR1 SNHLY, CDR2 FYNNEI. CDR3 length equals 16 residues. The CDR3 DNA follows: TGTGCCAGCAATTTGGGGGGAATCGGGTCTGGCGCACCCCTCCACTTT. Translation gives CASNLGGIGSGAPLHF.

The V and J genes are TRBV2 and TRBJ2-5, with D tentatively TRBD2 (7 bases). The CDR3 runs to 14 residues. Germline CDR1 and CDR2: SNHLY and FYNNEI. Trimming removed 7 bases from V and 1 base from J, with 13 bases in between. Here the CDR3 reads CASTLRGRQETQYF. In nucleotides, the CDR3 is TGTGCCAGCACGCTGCGGGGGCGCCAAGAGACCCAGTACTTC.

The chain recombines TRBV5-1 with TRBJ2-1, with D maybe TRBD1 (5 bases). Trimming took off 1 base at V and 6 bases at J, with 17 bases between the two ends. CDR1 SGHRS and CDR2 YFSETQ come from the germline V gene. The CDR3 spans 16 residues. Written as DNA, the CDR3 is TGCGCCAGCAGCTTGATCTCAGGGATAAGGCGCAATGAGCAGTTCTTC. Its protein is CASSLISGIRRNEQFF.

The CDR3 DNA sequence: TGTGCCAGCAGCTTAGCGGGCGCCTATGGCTACACCTTC. This gives the protein CASSLAGAYGYTF. The chain carries TRBV7-6 and TRBJ1-2; no firm D call. V lost 0 bases, J lost 4 bases, and 6 bases lay in between. CDR1 is SGHVS, CDR2 FNYEAQ, per germline. The CDR3 has 13 amino acids.

The chain couples TRBV28 to TRBJ1-2; D uncertain. CDR3 size: 13 residues. Germline V gene lookup returns CDR1 MDHEN and CDR2 SYDVKM. V lost 2 bases and J lost 1, with 5 bases in between. The CDR3 protein is CASSLIGNYGYTF. CDR3 in DNA: TGTGCCAGCAGTTTAATCGGTAACTATGGCTACACCTTC.

Remarks on this clone: This sample includes further DNA sequences coding for the same CDR3. The chain combines TRBV28 with TRBJ1-6; 7 bases line up with TRBD1. The CDR3 is 14 residues long. V was clipped by 4 bases and J by 7 bases; unmatched bases: 4. CDR1 and CDR2 from the germline V gene are MDHEN and SYDVKM. The chain's CDR3 is CASSSGTANSPLHF. CDR3 bases: TGTGCCAGCAGTTCCGGGACAGCCAATTCACCCCTCCACTTT.

This CDR3 is CASSYRDIDNYGYTF. The CDR3, as DNA: TGCGCCAGCAGCTACCGGGACATTGATAACTATGGCTACACCTTC. The J gene is TRBJ1-2, the V gene TRBV5-1, with D perhaps TRBD1 (6 bases). Germline V gene lookup returns CDR1 SGHRS and CDR2 YFSETQ. The germline V and J ends were trimmed by 3 bases and 1 base, with 13 bases remaining between them. The CDR3 has 15 amino acids.